This entry lists 19 T cell receptor beta chains sequenced from one sample in a study of molecular identifiers for immune sequencing clone quantification. A single record per CDR3 protein comes from TCRdb applying MiXCR to the PCR reads. The data contain just over 35,000 distinct CDR3 sequences, 19% of them singletons. The material sequenced was naive CD8+ T cells from blood, with Jurkat cell RNA spiked in. Subset here: FACS-sorted CD8+CD4-CCR7+CD45RA+ naive T cells. The receptors were gathered from a human donor in good health. Some libraries in this study had Jurkat cell RNA spiked in.

This chain links TRBV7-9 with TRBJ1-4; no definite D call. Trimming removed 8 bases from V and 5 bases from J, with 15 bases in between. The CDR3 covers 14 residues. Germline CDR1 and CDR2: SEHNR and FQNEAQ (reference sequence). The CDR3 DNA reads as TGTGCCAGCTCTTATATCCCCCCCAATGAAAAACTGTTTTTT. Its translation is CASSYIPPNEKLFF. Using reference TRBV7-9 and TRBJ1-4 for the parts outside the CDR3, the full variable domain is DTGVSQNPRHKITKRGQNVTFRCDPISEHNRLYWYRQTLGQGPEFLTYFQNEAQLEKSRLLSDRFSAERPKGSFSTLEIQRTEQGDSAMYLCASSYIPPNEKLFFGSGTQLSVL.

This clonotype was seen more than once but under ten times. V and J are TRBV27 and TRBJ2-7; D unclear. The CDR3 consists of 13 residues. Trimming left V 5 bases short and J 3 bases short, with 11 bases between. Germline lookup yields CDR1 MNHEY and CDR2 SMNVEV (reference sequence). The CDR3 here is CASSLTPVYEQYF. Here the CDR3 DNA reads TGTGCCAGCAGTCTTACCCCCGTCTACGAGCAGTACTTC.

This chain connects TRBV3-1 to TRBJ2-3; 11 nucleotides align to TRBD2. From germline, CDR1 is LGHDT and CDR2 YNNKEL (reference sequence). The junction had 3 bases not matched to a gene; V was cut back by 0 bases and J by 1 base. This CDR3 is built from 17 residues. CDR3 residues: CASSQDLLAGGTDTQYF. The CDR3 DNA sequence: TGTGCCAGCAGCCAAGACCTACTAGCGGGGGGCACAGATACGCAGTATTTT.

This clonotype was detected only a few times. The gene calls are TRBV7-9 and TRBJ2-7; D is uncertain. The germline gives CDR1 SEHNR, CDR2 FQNEAQ (reference sequence). V was shortened by 1 base and J by 0 bases, with 7 bases between the two germline ends. This CDR3 has 14 amino acids. The CDR3 protein is CASSLDGNSYEQYF. CDR3 DNA sequence: TGTGCCAGCAGCTTAGACGGAAACTCCTACGAGCAGTACTTC.

This clonotype was seen more than once but under ten times. J is TRBJ1-4 and V is TRBV30, with D hard to call. CDR1 GTSNPN and CDR2 SVGIG come from the germline V gene (reference sequence). The CDR3 loop spans 11 amino acids. V was shortened by 1 base and J by 13 bases, with 10 bases between the two germline ends. CDR3: CAWSGIRRLFF. The CDR3 DNA is TGTGCCTGGAGTGGGATTCGAAGACTGTTTTTT.

This clonotype was seen many times. The chain couples TRBV4-2 to TRBJ2-7; TRBD1 matches 10 bases. Germline V gives CDR1 LGHNA, CDR2 YNFKEQ. Trimming at V came to 6 bases and at J to 6 bases, leaving 11 bases not matched to a gene. The CDR3 loop spans 15 amino acids. In DNA form, the CDR3 reads TGTGCCAGCAGTCCAACCGGGACAGGGGTTATCGAGCAGTACTTC. Translated, it gives CASSPTGTGVIEQYF.

This clonotype has a count of ten or more. The chain couples TRBV4-1 to TRBJ1-1; 11 nucleotides align to TRBD1. With V trimmed by 3 bases and J by 6 bases, 9 bases remained unmatched. Germline loops: CDR1 MGHRA, CDR2 YSYEKL. The CDR3 runs 16 residues. The CDR3 nucleotides read TGCGCCAGCAGCCAGACTTCGGGACAGGGGGGTTCTGAAGCTTTCTTT. Its protein is CASSQTSGQGGSEAFF.

Remarks on this clonotype: This sequence may be a read error, since a much larger clone differs from it by one base. This chain uses TRBV12-3 or TRBV12-4 with TRBJ2-3, with D tentatively TRBD1 (6 bases). V lost 7 bases and J 4 bases, leaving 18 bases between the germline ends. The length of the CDR3 is 15 residues. CDR3 sequence (DNA): TGTGCCAGCATCAACCCCGGACAGATCGCAGATACGCAGTATTTT. Protein: CASINPGQIADTQYF.

The chain links TRBV10-3 to TRBJ2-1; no firm D call. The germline V gene encodes CDR1 ENHRY and CDR2 SYGVKD. This CDR3 contains 17 residues. V was pared by 6 bases and J by 0 bases, with 18 bases between. The CDR3 region is CAISGTSTENSYNEQFF. Written as DNA, the CDR3 is TGTGCCATCAGCGGAACTTCCACCGAAAACTCCTACAATGAGCAGTTCTTC.

This clonotype has a count of ten or more. The chain has TRBV4-1 and TRBJ2-5; D gene unclear. V gave up 1 base and J gave up 3 bases, with 9 bases separating them. CDR1 is MGHRA and CDR2 is YSYEKL in the germline V gene. The CDR3 is 14 residues long. The CDR3 region is CASSQVGAEETQYF. CDR3 in DNA: TGCGCCAGCAGCCAAGTGGGCGCTGAAGAGACCCAGTACTTC.

This clonotype appeared many times. The chain links TRBV10-3 to TRBJ2-7, with D tentatively TRBD2 (5 bases). Trimming removed 8 bases at V and 6 bases at J, with 11 bases between. The V gene's germline CDR1 is ENHRY and CDR2 SYGVKD. This CDR3 spans 11 amino acids. The CDR3 region has the DNA TGTGCCATCGCGTACGGAGGCGAGCAGTACTTC. As protein: CAIAYGGEQYF.

This clonotype showed up many times. The V call is TRBV18, the J call TRBJ2-5; the match to TRBD2 covers 12 bases. The V gene's germline CDR1 is KGHSH and CDR2 LQKENI. The junction had 5 bases not matched to a gene; V was cut back by 5 bases and J by 1 base. This CDR3 has 16 amino acids. In DNA, the CDR3 is TGTGCCAGCTCATCGGGACTAGCGGGCCTCCAAGAGACCCAGTACTTC. It encodes CASSSGLAGLQETQYF.

The chain's CDR3 is CASRPRQGTTYEQYF. Written as DNA, the CDR3 is TGCGCCAGCAGGCCCAGACAGGGAACTACCTACGAGCAGTACTTC. This chain links TRBV5-1 with TRBJ2-7; 7 bases are a match to TRBD1. With 5 bases clipped from V and 2 bases from J, the junction kept 10 bases outside the gene matches. This CDR3 is 15 amino acids long. Germline V gives CDR1 SGHRS, CDR2 YFSETQ. The full variable domain, rest sourced from reference TRBV5-1 and TRBJ2-7, is KAGVTQTPRYLIKTRGQQVTLSCSPISGHRSVSWYQQTPGQGLQFLFEYFSETQRNKGNFPGRFSGRQFSNSRSEMNVSTLELGDSALYLCASRPRQGTTYEQYFGPGTRLTVT.

This clonotype was seen repeatedly, ten times or more. The rearrangement joins TRBV7-2 to TRBJ2-7; possible D gene TRBD1, 5 bases. The ends were cut back, 0 bases at V and 4 bases at J, with 10 bases in the middle. CDR1 and CDR2 from the germline V gene are SGHTA and FQGNSA. CDR3 size: 14 residues. The CDR3 is CASSLAGAAYEQYF. DNA for the CDR3: TGTGCCAGCAGCTTAGCAGGGGCGGCTTACGAGCAGTACTTC.

This clonotype was observed a single time. A read error may account for a junction end that differs from germline. This chain connects TRBV30 to TRBJ2-3; TRBD2 might be the D (5 bases). The CDR3 covers 15 residues. Germline V gene data show CDR1 as GTSNPN and CDR2 as SVGIG (reference sequence). CDR3 sequence: CAWSGTEDSTDTRYF. The CDR3 DNA reads TGTGCCTGGAGTGGGACTGAGGATAGCACAGATACGCGGTATTTT.

Concerning this clonotype: A much larger clone is a single base away; this may be a read error. CDR3 loop: CASSPSGTSGRVDEQCF. CDR3 nucleotides: TGTGCCAGCAGTCCCTCAGGGACTAGCGGGAGAGTGGACGAGCAGTGCTTC. The chain combines TRBV6-5 with TRBJ2-7; 14 bases agree with TRBD2. The CDR3 contains 17 residues. CDR1 and CDR2 (germline): MNHEY, SVGAGI.

The genes are TRBV2 and TRBJ2-1; D is possibly TRBD1 (6 bases). Germline assignment: CDR1 SNHLY and CDR2 FYNNEI. V dropped 2 bases and J dropped 2 bases, with 13 bases sitting between them. The CDR3 has 16 residues. CDR3 in amino acids: CASSEILQGTYNEQFF. The CDR3 coding sequence is TGTGCCAGCAGTGAAATTTTACAGGGAACCTACAATGAGCAGTTCTTC.

This clonotype was seen at least ten times. The rearrangement uses TRBV20-1 and TRBJ1-3; D gene uncertain. CDR1 and CDR2 (germline): DFQATT, SNEGSKA (reference sequence). CDR3 length: 13 amino acids. Trimming stripped 1 base from V and 4 bases from J, with 8 bases between. The CDR3 DNA reads TGCAGTGCTAGAGGCCCGGGAGGAAACACCATATATTTT. This encodes CSARGPGGNTIYF.

This clonotype has more than one count but fewer than ten. The chain uses TRBV2 and TRBJ2-5; D gene ambiguous. Germline CDR1 SNHLY, CDR2 FYNNEI. This CDR3 region has 10 residues. V was cut by 8 bases and J by 6 bases, with 7 bases left in between. The CDR3 here is CASYSKTQYF. CDR3 nucleotides: TGTGCCAGCTATAGTAAGACCCAGTACTTC.